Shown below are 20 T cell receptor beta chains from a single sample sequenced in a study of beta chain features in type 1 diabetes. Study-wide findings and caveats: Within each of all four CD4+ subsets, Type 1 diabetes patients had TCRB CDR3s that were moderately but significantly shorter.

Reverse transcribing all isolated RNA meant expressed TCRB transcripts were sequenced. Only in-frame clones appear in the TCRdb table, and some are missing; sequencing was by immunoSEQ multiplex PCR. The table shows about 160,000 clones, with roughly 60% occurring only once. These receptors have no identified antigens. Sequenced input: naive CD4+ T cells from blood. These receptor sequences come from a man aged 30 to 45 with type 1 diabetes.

Here the CDR3 DNA reads TGTGCCAGCAGCTTAGCGCTAGGAGGGGTTTACGAGCAGTACTTC. Its translation: CASSLALGGVYEQYF. The V call is TRBV7-2, the J call TRBJ2-7; D is perhaps TRBD2 (6 bases). The CDR3 loop spans 15 amino acids. The germline V and J ends were trimmed by 0 bases and 4 bases, with 13 bases remaining between them. CDR1 and CDR2 from the germline V gene are SGHTA and FQGNSA. Variable domain in full (rest from reference TRBV7-2 and TRBJ2-7): GAGVSQSPSNKVTEKGKDVELRCDPISGHTALYWYRQSLGQGLEFLIYFQGNSAPDKSGLPSDRFSAERTGGSVSTLTIQRTQQEDSAVYLCASSLALGGVYEQYFGPGTRLTVT.

CDR3 protein: CAGGSRLAARSGDEQYF. CDR3 sequence (DNA): TGTGCCGGGGGCAGTAGGCTAGCGGCGAGGTCTGGGGACGAGCAGTACTTC. This chain uses TRBV30 with TRBJ2-7, with D tentatively TRBD2 (7 bases). The V end was cut by 8 bases, the J end by 5 bases, with 31 bases between. The germline CDR1 and CDR2 sequences are GTSNPN and SVGIG (reference sequence). The CDR3 covers 17 residues. Variable domain in full (rest from reference TRBV30 and TRBJ2-7): SQTIHQWPATLVQPVGSPLSLECTVEGTSNPNLYWYRQAAGRGLQLLFYSVGIGQISSEVPQNLSASRPQDRQFILSSKKLLLSDSGFYLCAGGSRLAARSGDEQYFGPGTRLTVT.

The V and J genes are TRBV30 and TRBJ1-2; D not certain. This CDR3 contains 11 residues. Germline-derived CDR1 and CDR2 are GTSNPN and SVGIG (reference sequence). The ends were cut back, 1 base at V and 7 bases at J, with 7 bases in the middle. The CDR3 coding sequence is TGTGCCTGGAGTGCGGGAGCTGGCTACACCTTC. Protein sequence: CAWSAGAGYTF.

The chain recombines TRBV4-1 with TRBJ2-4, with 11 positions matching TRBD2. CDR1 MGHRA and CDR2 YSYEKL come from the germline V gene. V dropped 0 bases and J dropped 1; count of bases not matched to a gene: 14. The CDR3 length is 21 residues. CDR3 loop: CASSQDADTLAGGDAKNIQYF. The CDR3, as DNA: TGCGCCAGCAGCCAAGATGCGGATACCCTAGCGGGGGGAGACGCCAAAAACATTCAGTACTTC.

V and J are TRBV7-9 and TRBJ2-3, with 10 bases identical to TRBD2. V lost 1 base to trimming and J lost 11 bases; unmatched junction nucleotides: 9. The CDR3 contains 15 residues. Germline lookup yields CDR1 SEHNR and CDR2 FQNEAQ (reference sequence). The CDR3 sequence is CASSLDVAGGFLQYF. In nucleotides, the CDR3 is TGTGCCAGCAGCTTAGATGTAGCGGGGGGCTTCTTGCAGTATTTT.

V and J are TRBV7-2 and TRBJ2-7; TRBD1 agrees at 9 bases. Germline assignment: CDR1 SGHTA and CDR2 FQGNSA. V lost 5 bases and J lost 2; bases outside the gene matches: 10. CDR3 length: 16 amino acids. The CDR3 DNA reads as TGTGCCAGCAGCCCCTTTATCGGGACAGGGCCCTACGAGCAGTACTTC. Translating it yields CASSPFIGTGPYEQYF.

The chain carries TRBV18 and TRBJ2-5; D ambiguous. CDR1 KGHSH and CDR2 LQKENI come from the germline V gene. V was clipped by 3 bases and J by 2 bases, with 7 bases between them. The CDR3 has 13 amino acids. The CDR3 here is CASSPELQETQYF. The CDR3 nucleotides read TGTGCCAGCTCACCCGAGTTGCAAGAGACCCAGTACTTC.

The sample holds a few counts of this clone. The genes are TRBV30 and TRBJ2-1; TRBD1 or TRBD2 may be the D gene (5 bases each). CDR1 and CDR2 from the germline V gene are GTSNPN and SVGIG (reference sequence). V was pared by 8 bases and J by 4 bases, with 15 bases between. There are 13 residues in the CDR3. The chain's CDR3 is CAGARGRYNEQFF. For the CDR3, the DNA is TGTGCCGGTGCGAGGGGAAGATACAATGAGCAGTTCTTC. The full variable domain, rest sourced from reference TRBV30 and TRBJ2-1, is SQTIHQWPATLVQPVGSPLSLECTVEGTSNPNLYWYRQAAGRGLQLLFYSVGIGQISSEVPQNLSASRPQDRQFILSSKKLLLSDSGFYLCAGARGRYNEQFFGPGTRLTVL.

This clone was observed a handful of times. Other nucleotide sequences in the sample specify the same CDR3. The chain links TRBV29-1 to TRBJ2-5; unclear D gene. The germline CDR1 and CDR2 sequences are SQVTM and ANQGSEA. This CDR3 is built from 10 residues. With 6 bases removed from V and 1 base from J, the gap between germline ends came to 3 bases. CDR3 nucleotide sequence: TGCAGCGTGGGCCAAGAGACCCAGTACTTC. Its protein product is CSVGQETQYF. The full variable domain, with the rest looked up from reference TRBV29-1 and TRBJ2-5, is SAVISQKPSRDICQRGTSLTIQCQVDSQVTMMFWYRQQPGQSLTLIATANQGSEATYESGFVIDKFPISRPNLTFSTLTVSNMSPEDSSIYLCSVGQETQYFGPGTRLLVL.

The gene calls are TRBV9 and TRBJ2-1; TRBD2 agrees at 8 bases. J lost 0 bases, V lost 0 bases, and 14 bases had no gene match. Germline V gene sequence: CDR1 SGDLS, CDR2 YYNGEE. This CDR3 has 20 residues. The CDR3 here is CASSVAPPLAGIFSYNEQFF. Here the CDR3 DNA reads TGTGCCAGCAGCGTAGCTCCGCCTCTAGCGGGCATATTCTCCTACAATGAGCAGTTCTTC.

CDR3 amino acids: CASSLGQENEKLFF. The DNA for the CDR3 is TGTGCCAGCAGCTTAGGTCAGGAGAATGAAAAACTGTTTTTT. The rearrangement joins TRBV7-9 to TRBJ1-4; unclear D gene. Deletions cut 1 base from V and 5 bases from J, with 8 bases between. The CDR3 extends over 14 amino acids. The germline CDR1 and CDR2 sequences are SEHNR and FQNEAQ (reference sequence). The variable domain in full, with the rest retrieved from reference TRBV7-9 and TRBJ1-4, is DTGVSQNPRHKITKRGQNVTFRCDPISEHNRLYWYRQTLGQGPEFLTYFQNEAQLEKSRLLSDRFSAERPKGSFSTLEIQRTEQGDSAMYLCASSLGQENEKLFFGSGTQLSVL.

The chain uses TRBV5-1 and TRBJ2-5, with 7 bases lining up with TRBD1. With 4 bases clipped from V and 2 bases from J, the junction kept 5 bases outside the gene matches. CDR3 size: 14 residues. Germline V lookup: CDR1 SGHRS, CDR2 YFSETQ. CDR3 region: CASSHRTGQETQYF. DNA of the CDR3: TGCGCCAGCAGCCATCGGACAGGACAAGAGACCCAGTACTTC.

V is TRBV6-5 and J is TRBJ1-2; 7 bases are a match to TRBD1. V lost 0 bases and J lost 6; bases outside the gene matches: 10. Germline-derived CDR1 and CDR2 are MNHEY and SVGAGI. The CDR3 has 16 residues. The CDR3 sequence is CASSYSPPTGRDGYTF. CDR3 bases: TGTGCCAGCAGTTACTCGCCCCCGACAGGGAGGGATGGCTACACCTTC.

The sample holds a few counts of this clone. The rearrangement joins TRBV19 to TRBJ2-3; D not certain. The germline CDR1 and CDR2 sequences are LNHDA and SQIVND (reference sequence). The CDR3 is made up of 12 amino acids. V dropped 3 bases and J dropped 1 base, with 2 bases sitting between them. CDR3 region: CASSMGTDTQYF. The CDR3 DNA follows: TGTGCCAGTAGTATGGGCACAGATACGCAGTATTTT.

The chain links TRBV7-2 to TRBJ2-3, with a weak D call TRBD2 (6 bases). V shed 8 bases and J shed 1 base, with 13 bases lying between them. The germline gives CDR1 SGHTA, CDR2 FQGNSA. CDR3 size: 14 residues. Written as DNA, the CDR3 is TGTGCCAGCGGAGCGGGTTATGGCACAGATACGCAGTATTTT. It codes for CASGAGYGTDTQYF.

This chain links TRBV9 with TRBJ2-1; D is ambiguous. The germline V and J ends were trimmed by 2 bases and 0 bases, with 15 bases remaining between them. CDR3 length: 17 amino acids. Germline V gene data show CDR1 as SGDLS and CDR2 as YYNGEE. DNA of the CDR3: TGTGCCAGCAGCGTGGATGCCTTACCGAGCTCCTACAATGAGCAGTTCTTC. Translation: CASSVDALPSSYNEQFF.

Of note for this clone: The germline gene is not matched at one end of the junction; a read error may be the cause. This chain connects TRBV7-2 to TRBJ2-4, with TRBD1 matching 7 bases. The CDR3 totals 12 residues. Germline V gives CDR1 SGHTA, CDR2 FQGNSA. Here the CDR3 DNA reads TGTGCCAGCAGGCGACAGGGAATCTGCTTCCCCTTC. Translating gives CASRRQGICFPF.

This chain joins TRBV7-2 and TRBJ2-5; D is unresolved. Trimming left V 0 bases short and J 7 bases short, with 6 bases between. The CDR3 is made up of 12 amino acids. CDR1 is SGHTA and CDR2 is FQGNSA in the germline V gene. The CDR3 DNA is TGTGCCAGCAGCTTAGCGGCTGGGACCCAGTACTTC. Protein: CASSLAAGTQYF.

CDR3 coding DNA: TGTGCCTGGAGTGTACGTGGGACAGGAATGGATACGCAGTATTTT. It is translated as CAWSVRGTGMDTQYF. J is TRBJ2-3 and V is TRBV30; 8 positions agree with TRBD1. This CDR3 contains 15 residues. V was clipped by 0 bases and J by 6 bases; unmatched bases: 8. Per the germline V gene, CDR1 is GTSNPN and CDR2 is SVGIG (reference sequence).

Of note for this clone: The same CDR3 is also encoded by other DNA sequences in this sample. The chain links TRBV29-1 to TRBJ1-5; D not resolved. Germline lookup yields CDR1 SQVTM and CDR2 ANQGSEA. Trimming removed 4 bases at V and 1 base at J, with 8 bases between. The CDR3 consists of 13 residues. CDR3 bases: TGCAGCGTTGTAACGGGGAGCAATCAGCCCCAGCATTTT. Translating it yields CSVVTGSNQPQHF.